The clone carrying this TCR beta chain was found once. The data were obtained in a study of blood T cell repertoires in COVID-19. Data came from immunoSEQ multiplex PCR; TCRdb stores just in-frame clones and leaves some out. The table lists under 300,000 clones, under 90% of them singletons, with around 15% in the top ten. All enrollees were about 18 to 90 years old and from around 25 US areas. Participant-given clinical history determined each cohort assignment. Cohort 3 donors counted as recovered after two negative PCRs, clearance, or resolved symptoms. The CDR3 spans 15 residues. The junction had 8 bases not matched to a gene; V was cut back by 4 bases and J by 9 bases. CDR1 is SGHKS, CDR2 YYEKEE, per germline (reference sequence).

The chain couples TRBV5-5 to TRBJ2-1, with TRBD2 matching 12 bases. Source material: PBMCs or T cells enriched from blood (not recorded which). The source of this sequence is a man between 18 and 29 years old who had recovered from COVID-19. The CDR3 nucleotides are TGTGCCAGCAGCCCTTGGACTAGCGGGGATGGTGAGCAGTTCTTC. This encodes CASSPWTSGDGEQFF.